The 23 T cell receptor beta chains listed next were all sequenced from one sample in a study of vaccination and CD4 T cells after COVID-19. Treatment described: roughly ten-day PBMC culture with coronavirus spike peptide pools or control peptides (ViraFEST assay). Pre-COVID-19 pandemic sampling (2011-2018) yielded the unexposed donor's CD4+ T cells. These receptors' antigens are unknown. Sequenced with the Oncomine TCR Beta short-read assay was DNA taken from cultured CD4+ T cells. The authors extracted genomic DNA from cultured CD4+ T cells. MiXCR, run by TCRdb on the PCR reads, gives a single entry per CDR3 protein. This sample has thousands of distinct CDR3 sequences, with about 35% found just once. The source material was CD4+ T cells from blood, cultured in vitro. The source of these receptors is a human donor in good health.

The V gene is TRBV10-2, the J gene TRBJ1-5, with no clear D. Per the germline V gene, CDR1 is WSHSY and CDR2 is SAAADI. This CDR3 is built from 16 residues. V dropped 4 bases and J dropped 0 bases, with 13 bases sitting between them. In nucleotides, the CDR3 is TGCGCCAGCAGTGCCGATTTCCATATTAGCAATCAGCCCCAGCATTTT. Its translation: CASSADFHISNQPQHF.

The CDR3 DNA reads as TGCAGTGCTAGGACAGGGTATGAAAAACTGTTTTTT. This gives the protein CSARTGYEKLFF. This chain joins TRBV20-1 and TRBJ1-4; 7 bases align to TRBD1. The CDR3 is 12 residues long. After removal of 3 bases from V and 6 bases from J, the junction contained 1 base not matched to a gene. CDR1 and CDR2 (germline): DFQATT, SNEGSKA (reference sequence).

This chain links TRBV29-1 with TRBJ2-5, with 11 bases matching TRBD2. In germline, CDR1 is SQVTM, CDR2 ANQGSEA. V was clipped by 3 bases and J by 4 bases; unmatched bases: 4. The length of the CDR3 is 14 residues. The chain's CDR3 is CSVDTSGRRETQYF. The CDR3 DNA is TGCAGCGTTGATACTAGCGGGAGAAGAGAGACCCAGTACTTC.

This clonotype was recorded a few times. The chain links TRBV10-3 to TRBJ2-5; 9 positions match TRBD1. V trimming: 2 bases; J trimming: 5 bases; junction bases outside the gene matches: 3. CDR3 length: 14 amino acids. Germline CDR1 and CDR2: ENHRY and SYGVKD. The CDR3 region is CAISENRGLETQYF. CDR3 in DNA: TGTGCCATCAGTGAGAACAGGGGGCTGGAGACCCAGTACTTC.

The chain couples TRBV28 to TRBJ2-7, with D maybe TRBD1 (5 bases). In germline, CDR1 is MDHEN, CDR2 SYDVKM. The CDR3 contains 17 residues. Trimming took 2 bases from V and 0 from J, leaving 17 bases between them. The CDR3 DNA follows: TGTGCCAGCAGTTTAGTGACGGGCGGCAGGGACTCCTACGAGCAGTACTTC. It codes for CASSLVTGGRDSYEQYF.

There are a few counts of this clonotype. The V and J genes are TRBV6-1 and TRBJ1-2; 11 bases fit TRBD1. The V and J ends lost 8 bases and 4 bases, in that order; junction bases with no gene match: 12. The CDR3 spans 16 residues. Germline lookup yields CDR1 MNHNS and CDR2 SASEGT. This chain's CDR3 is CASGQIRTGGFYGYTF. CDR3 DNA: TGTGCCAGCGGTCAGATTCGGACAGGGGGCTTCTATGGCTACACCTTC.

On this clonotype: A junction end diverges from the germline sequence, so it may reflect a read error. This sequence joins TRBV27 and TRBJ2-3; 9 bases fit TRBD1. CDR1 and CDR2 from the germline V gene are MNHEY and SMNVEV (reference sequence). This CDR3 contains 15 residues. The CDR3 is CASSPGWDREIRSAF. The CDR3 bases are TGTGCCAGCAGCCCTGGATGGGACAGGGAGATACGCAGTGCTTTT.

The CDR3 here is CASSPTGRNEQFF. The CDR3 DNA sequence: TGTGCCAGCAGTCCGACAGGGCGGAATGAGCAGTTCTTC. The chain recombines TRBV27 with TRBJ2-1; 7 bases map to TRBD1. Trimming cost V 5 bases and J 7 bases; bases outside gene matches: 5. This CDR3 has 13 amino acids. CDR1 and CDR2 from the germline V gene are MNHEY and SMNVEV (reference sequence).

The chain has TRBV20-1 and TRBJ1-1, with D unresolved. The germline V gene encodes CDR1 DFQATT and CDR2 SNEGSKA (reference sequence). Trimming took off 6 bases at V and 5 bases at J, with 7 bases between the two ends. The CDR3 length is 10 residues. CDR3 residues: CSAERTEAFF. Here the CDR3 DNA reads TGCAGTGCGGAGAGGACTGAAGCTTTCTTT.

The DNA of the CDR3 is TGTGCCAGCAGCTTAATGATAGTAGTGGGAACGAAGCGGGAGCAGTTCTTC. Translation: CASSLMIVVGTKREQFF. The chain carries TRBV7-8 and TRBJ2-1, with D perhaps matching TRBD2 (5 bases). Per the germline V gene, CDR1 is SGHVS and CDR2 is FQNEAQ. The CDR3 loop spans 17 amino acids. V lost 2 bases, J lost 10 bases, and 24 bases lay in between. The full variable domain, completed using reference TRBV7-8 and TRBJ2-1, is GAGVSQSPRYKVAKRGQDVALRCDPISGHVSLFWYQQALGQGPEFLTYFQNEAQLDKSGLPSDRFFAERPEGSVSTLKIQRTQQEDSAVYLCASSLMIVVGTKREQFFGPGTRLTVL.

Sample share makes this clonotype medium-sized. This CDR3 is CASSSPTTGRQGDTQYF. Here the CDR3 DNA reads TGTGCCAGCAGCTCTCCGACCACCGGGAGGCAGGGAGATACGCAGTATTTT. This chain joins TRBV7-8 and TRBJ2-3; 7 bases are shared with TRBD2. The CDR3 is 17 amino acids. CDR1 and CDR2 from the germline V gene are SGHVS and FQNEAQ. V lost 4 bases to trimming and J lost 5 bases; unmatched junction nucleotides: 15.

The rearrangement links TRBV10-2 to TRBJ2-5; a possible D gene is TRBD2 (6 bases). V was shortened by 0 bases and J by 8 bases, with 7 bases between the two germline ends. This CDR3 region has 12 residues. CDR1 WSHSY and CDR2 SAAADI come from the germline V gene. This CDR3 is CASSESRETQYF. Written as DNA, the CDR3 is TGCGCCAGCAGTGAGTCGCGGGAAACCCAGTACTTC.

The chain couples TRBV18 to TRBJ2-7, with 7 nucleotides matching TRBD1. CDR1 and CDR2 (germline): KGHSH, LQKENI. V shed 5 bases and J 1 base; nucleotides not matched to a gene: 5. This CDR3 is 14 amino acids long. CDR3 amino acids: CASSDDRESYEQYF. As DNA, the CDR3 is TGTGCCAGCTCAGACGACAGGGAGTCCTACGAGCAGTACTTC.

Turning to this clonotype: This CDR3 is missing its conserved last phenylalanine or tryptophan, likely due to a read error. The V gene is TRBV6-2 or TRBV6-3, the J gene TRBJ2-7; 9 bases map to TRBD1. This CDR3 spans 14 amino acids. CDR1 is MNHEY and CDR2 is SVGEGT in the germline V gene. Trimming cost V 7 bases and J 4 bases; bases outside gene matches: 8. CDR3 coding DNA: TGTGCCAGCAATCAACAGGGGGCTCTGTACGAGCAGTACCTC. Translated, it gives CASNQQGALYEQYL.

This clonotype is categorized as large. V and J are TRBV20-1 and TRBJ2-3, with 9 nucleotides matching TRBD2. V shed 3 bases and J 11 bases; nucleotides not matched to a gene: 6. The V gene's germline CDR1 is DFQATT and CDR2 SNEGSKA (reference sequence). CDR3 length: 12 residues. The CDR3, as DNA: TGCAGTGCTAGGCGGGAGGGCCGCGGGCAGTATTTT. Translating it yields CSARREGRGQYF.

This clonotype has more than one count but fewer than ten. The chain recombines TRBV5-1 with TRBJ2-7; the D is unclear. Between the trimmed V and J ends, which lost 1 base and 6 bases, there was a span of 8 bases. The CDR3 has 12 residues. Germline V CDR1 and CDR2: SGHRS, YFSETQ. The CDR3 spells CASSLLGAEQYF. The CDR3 DNA reads TGCGCCAGCAGCTTGTTAGGAGCCGAGCAGTACTTC.

As for this clonotype: Relative to the germline gene, one junction end is altered; a read error may explain this. V usage is TRBV20-1 and J usage is TRBJ2-3, with TRBD2 matching 8 bases. Per the germline V gene, CDR1 is DFQATT and CDR2 is SNEGSKA (reference sequence). CDR3 size: 16 residues. CDR3 amino acids: CSARPGRASSTDKQYF. The CDR3 nucleotides read TGCAGTGCTAGACCCGGGAGGGCCTCTAGCACAGATAAGCAGTATTTT.

The rearrangement uses TRBV20-1 and TRBJ1-5; D not certain. The length of the CDR3 is 17 residues. The germline gives CDR1 DFQATT, CDR2 SNEGSKA (reference sequence). Trimming cost V 4 bases and J 1 base, with 20 bases left between them. CDR3 region: CSAIDWLGKGSNQPQHF. Here the CDR3 DNA reads TGCAGTGCTATCGATTGGCTGGGAAAAGGGAGCAATCAGCCCCAGCATTTT.

The chain recombines TRBV6-2 or TRBV6-3 with TRBJ1-3; D is uncertain. CDR3 length: 15 amino acids. Looked up from germline, CDR1 is MNHEY and CDR2 is SVGEGT. V gave up 7 bases and J gave up 4 bases, with 17 bases separating them. As DNA, the CDR3 is TGTGCCAGCACTAGTCGCTTCGGAGGCGGAAACACCATATATTTT. Protein: CASTSRFGGGNTIYF.

The J gene is TRBJ2-7, the V gene TRBV9, with 13 bases identical to TRBD2. Germline V lookup: CDR1 SGDLS, CDR2 YYNGEE. V shed 0 bases and J 4 bases; nucleotides not matched to a gene: 1. The CDR3 spans 15 residues. CDR3 DNA: TGTGCCAGCAGCGTAGGGACTAGCGGGAGTTACGAGCAGTACTTC. Translation: CASSVGTSGSYEQYF.

V usage is TRBV15 and J usage is TRBJ1-6, with no clear D. Trimming removed 3 bases at V and 9 bases at J, with 12 bases between. The CDR3 extends over 14 amino acids. The germline V gene has CDR1 LNHNV and CDR2 YYDKDF (reference sequence). The CDR3 bases are TGTGCCACCAGCAGTTTCTCTATGGGTTCACCCCTCCACTTT. This codes for CATSSFSMGSPLHF.

The J gene is TRBJ2-7, the V gene TRBV30; TRBD2 agrees at 11 bases. Looked up from germline, CDR1 is GTSNPN and CDR2 is SVGIG (reference sequence). The CDR3 runs 14 residues. V shed 5 bases, J shed 3 bases, and the junction held 6 bases outside the gene matches. The CDR3 is CAWGEGTSGYEQYF. The CDR3 coding sequence is TGTGCCTGGGGCGAAGGGACTAGCGGCTACGAGCAGTACTTC.

The chain combines TRBV20-1 with TRBJ2-7; 7 nucleotides agree with TRBD2. With V trimmed by 5 bases and J by 5 bases, 9 bases remained unmatched. The length of the CDR3 is 13 residues. Germline V gene sequence: CDR1 DFQATT, CDR2 SNEGSKA (reference sequence). The CDR3 DNA is TGCAGTGCTGCGAGGGACTACCCTAACGAGCAGTACTTC. Protein: CSAARDYPNEQYF.